Here is one TCR beta chain with its context. Its antigen is undetermined. Trimming removed 4 bases at V and 4 bases at J, with 9 bases between. This CDR3 has 13 amino acids. CDR1 is SGDLS and CDR2 is YYNGEE in the germline V gene. Donors were healthy HIV-negative adults without recent acute infections or vaccinations. A CD45RA+ naive subset and a CD45RA-negative memory subset were split from CD4+ cells. This entry is derived from a study of shared clonotypes between healthy human individuals. Every subset had its genomic DNA shared out evenly among several immunoSEQ plates. The protocol was immunoSEQ multiplex PCR, while the TCRdb copy is restricted to in-frame clones and leaves out a portion. Among approximately 1,500,000 clones listed, 95% to 99% were seen once. Study results and caveats: Unshared clonotypes carried lower generation probabilities than those common to all four donors.

The sequence derives from a man under 40 in good health. The chain recombines TRBV9 with TRBJ1-5; D gene unclear. The sequenced sample was naive CD4+ T cells sorted from blood. Subset noted: CD45RA+ positively selected. CDR3 sequence (DNA): TGTGCCAGCAGCCAGTCAGGAAATCAGCCCCAGCATTTT. Translating it yields CASSQSGNQPQHF.